This T cell receptor beta chain was identified in a study of blood T cell repertoires in COVID-19. In the study overall: Acute and convalescent COVID-19 samples came from the United States, Italy and Spain.

Methods used by the authors: Nucleated cell counts were estimated from reference gene primer amplification. Data came from immunoSEQ multiplex PCR; TCRdb stores just in-frame clones and leaves some out. That table is the source of V, J and clone size, and D and trimming were worked out from the DNA. Found here are about 180,000 clones, roughly 88% of them singletons; the top ten hold more than 8%. The sample taken for sequencing was peripheral blood. This TCR was sampled from a woman aged 80 or over with acute or convalescent COVID-19.

CDR3: CASSQERTGSDEQFF. For the CDR3, the DNA is TGTGCCAGCAGCCAAGAAAGGACGGGTAGCGATGAGCAGTTCTTC. The V call is TRBV14, the J call TRBJ2-1, with TRBD2 as a possible D gene (5 bases). This CDR3 has 15 residues. Germline V gene data show CDR1 as SGHDN and CDR2 as FVKESK. The V and J ends lost 0 bases and 8 bases respectively, with 14 bases between them.